This T cell receptor (beta chain) was recovered during a study of vaccination effects on CD4 cells after COVID-19. Study results and caveats: Early timepoints after infection were absent, and convalescent patients were few in the study.

The assay was immunoSEQ multiplex PCR, and TCRdb's table has in-frame clones only and misses some. Of approximately 26,000 clones listed, 60% to 80% are singletons. Antigen-specific CD4+ T cells were first expanded with viral peptide pools by the ViraFEST assay and only then sequenced. CD4+ T cell isolation took place after approximately 11 days of culture. Participants got two doses of BNT162b2 or mRNA-1273 vaccine. About this clone: Its target is not known.

Material: CD4+ T cells from PBMCs cultured with SARS-CoV-2 spike peptides, obtained after COVID-19 vaccination. The receptor's source is a human donor who received a COVID-19 vaccine. Some clones in this sample may be carry-over from other donors' samples.

The CDR3 reads CASSYSLQGGYTF. The CDR3 nucleotides read TGTGCCAGCAGTTACTCCCTCCAGGGAGGCTACACCTTC. V usage is TRBV6-5 and J usage is TRBJ1-2, with D tentatively TRBD1 (5 bases). Trimming removed 0 bases from V and 8 bases from J, with 10 bases in between. The germline V gene has CDR1 MNHEY and CDR2 SVGAGI. The CDR3 runs to 13 residues.